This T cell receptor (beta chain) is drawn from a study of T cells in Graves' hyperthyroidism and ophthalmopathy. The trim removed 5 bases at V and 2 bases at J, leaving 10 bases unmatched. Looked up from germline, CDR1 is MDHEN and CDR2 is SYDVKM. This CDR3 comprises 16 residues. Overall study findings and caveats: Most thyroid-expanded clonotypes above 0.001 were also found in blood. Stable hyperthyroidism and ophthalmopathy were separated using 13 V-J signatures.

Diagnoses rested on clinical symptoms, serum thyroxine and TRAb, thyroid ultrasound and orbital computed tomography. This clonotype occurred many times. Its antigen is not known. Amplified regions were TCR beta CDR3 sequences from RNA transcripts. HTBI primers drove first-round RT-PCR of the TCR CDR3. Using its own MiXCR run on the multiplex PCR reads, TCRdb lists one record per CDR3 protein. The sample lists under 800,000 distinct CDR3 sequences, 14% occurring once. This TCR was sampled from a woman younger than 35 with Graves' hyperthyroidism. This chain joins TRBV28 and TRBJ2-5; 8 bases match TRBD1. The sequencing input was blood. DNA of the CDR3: TGTGCCAGCAGTGCCCAGGGGGCAGGGAAACAAGAGACCCAGTACTTC. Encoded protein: CASSAQGAGKQETQYF. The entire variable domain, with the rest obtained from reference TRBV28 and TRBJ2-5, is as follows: DVKVTQSSRYLVKRTGEKVFLECVQDMDHENMFWYRQDPGLGLRLIYFSYDVKMKEKGDIPEGYSVSREKKERFSLILESASTNQTSMYLCASSAQGAGKQETQYFGPGTRLLVL.